This T cell receptor beta chain was captured in a study of blood T cell repertoires in COVID-19. About the research overall: Samples representing acute and convalescent COVID-19 were sourced from the United States, Italy and Spain. T cells, B-cell-depleted T cells, or PBMCs supplied cDNA or gDNA.

Original data processing: The authors estimated nucleated cell counts from reference gene primer amplification. Libraries were prepared by immunoSEQ multiplex PCR; TCRdb keeps only in-frame clonotypes and omits some of them. V and J calls and clone size are as listed in that table; D and trimming were resolved from the DNA. The sample has over 200,000 clones; 86% are singletons. The sequence was collected from a man aged 25 to 40 who had recovered from COVID-19. Sequencing was carried out using peripheral blood.

Here the CDR3 DNA reads TGTGCCAGCAGCCAAGAGTATGGAAACACCATATATTTT. Translation gives CASSQEYGNTIYF. This chain joins TRBV4-2 and TRBJ1-3; no clear D gene. The germline CDR1 and CDR2 sequences are LGHNA and YNFKEQ. The CDR3 covers 13 residues. Trimming stripped 0 bases from V and 3 bases from J, with 3 bases between.